This T cell receptor beta chain was sequenced for a study of blood T cells in healthy people across ages. Study-wide results and limits: Naive and antigen-experienced cells could not be conclusively compared, given unsorted PBMCs.

V lost 6 bases and J lost 2, with 10 bases in between. Looked up from germline, CDR1 is DFQATT and CDR2 is SNEGSKA (reference sequence). The CDR3 totals 13 residues. With a J-beta primer mix and a sample-barcoded 5' primer, a second PCR ran 7 to 11 cycles. TCRdb reanalysed the 5' RACE reads using MiXCR and keeps one entry per CDR3 protein. The table records hundreds of thousands of distinct CDR3 sequences, roughly 50% of them present only once. Every sample gave at least 5.5 micrograms of total RNA when it was extracted. In its sample, this clonotype was seen a few times. The antigen remains undetermined.

This clonotype originated in a woman aged 60-70 years in good health. The sample taken for sequencing was blood. This rearrangement joins TRBV20-1 to TRBJ1-4; D is unclear. DNA of the CDR3: TGCAGTGCCCCGGAGTGGACTAATGAAAAACTGTTTTTT. This codes for CSAPEWTNEKLFF.